The clone carrying this T cell receptor beta chain was detected only once. Its target is unknown. These data belong to a study of long-term antiretroviral therapy in people with HIV. Findings and limits, study-wide: Blood, drawn from 2004 to 2017, may reflect older ART regimens. Dominant in the repertoire at all time points were clones expanded before ART.

CDR3 length: 12 amino acids. Trimming shortened V by 7 bases and J by 2 bases, and 8 bases separated the two germline ends. Germline-derived CDR1 and CDR2 are LGHNT and FRNRAP. Survey level was the resolution at which the v3.0 immunoSEQ assay ran. The assay was immunoSEQ multiplex PCR, and TCRdb's table has in-frame clones only and misses some. Of some 30,000 clones in the sample, 85% were seen once. The chain links TRBV12-5 to TRBJ1-1, with no clear D. The TCR comes from a man aged 18 to 29 with HIV. Here the sequenced sample was unsorted PBMCs, taken 3.3 years after starting antiretroviral therapy. The CDR3 region is CASVFPNTEAFF. The CDR3 coding sequence is TGTGCTAGTGTTTTTCCAAACACTGAAGCTTTCTTT.